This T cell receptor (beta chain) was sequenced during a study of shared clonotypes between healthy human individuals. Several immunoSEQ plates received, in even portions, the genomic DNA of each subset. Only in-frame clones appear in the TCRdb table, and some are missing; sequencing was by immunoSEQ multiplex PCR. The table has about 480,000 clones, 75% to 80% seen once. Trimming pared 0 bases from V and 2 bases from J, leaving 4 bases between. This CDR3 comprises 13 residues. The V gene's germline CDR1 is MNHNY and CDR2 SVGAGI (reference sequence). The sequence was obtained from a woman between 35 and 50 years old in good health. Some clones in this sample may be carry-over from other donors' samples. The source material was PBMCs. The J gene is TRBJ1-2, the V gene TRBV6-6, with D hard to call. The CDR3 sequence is CASSYSQNYGYTF. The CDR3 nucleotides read TGTGCCAGCAGTTACTCACAAAACTATGGCTACACCTTC.